The T cell receptor beta chain described here comes from a study of T cell responses to AZD1222 COVID-19 vaccine. On the study more broadly: Some second doses came at about 4 weeks and others at about 12 weeks; these were pooled. Study observations and caveats: CD4 TCRs covered the whole spike, strongest at regions 160-218 and 743-854.

The length of the CDR3 is 15 residues. V was pared by 5 bases and J by 3 bases, with 17 bases between. Per germline, CDR1 LNHDA and CDR2 SQIVND (reference sequence). Measured with immunoSEQ multiplex PCR; TCRdb has only the in-frame clones, and not every one. Here the sample spans 150,000 to 200,000 clones, around 92% being singletons. Comments on this clone: What it binds is not known.

This specimen was peripheral blood, taken on day 0 of AZD1222 vaccination. This clonotype originated in an adult in good health. The chain is built from TRBV19 and TRBJ2-7, with D tentatively TRBD1 (6 bases). The chain's CDR3 is CASSFTTGSNYEQYF. The CDR3 DNA reads as TGTGCCAGTAGTTTTACTACAGGGTCAAACTACGAGCAGTACTTC.